The sample holds a few counts of the clone carrying this T cell receptor beta chain. As yet, its antigen is unknown. Germline CDR1 is KGHSH and CDR2 is LQKENI. The CDR3 is made up of 14 amino acids. Deletions cut 2 bases from V and 0 bases from J, with 8 bases between. At the survey level, the v3.0 immunoSEQ assay was run. TCRdb's copy holds only in-frame clones and misses some; the assay was immunoSEQ multiplex PCR. The sample has about 28,000 clones; 85% to 90% are singletons. This entry comes from a study of long-term antiretroviral therapy in people with HIV. Overall study context: Initial samples were collected about a decade before the 2015 immediate-ART recommendation.

Broader study findings: An increase in diversity followed ART, yet levels stayed below transplant donor controls. Pre-ART-expanded clones dominated the repertoire at all time points. Spans of CDR3 length were tighter for HIV repertoires than for controls.

The rearrangement joins TRBV18 to TRBJ2-7; D may match TRBD1 or TRBD2 (5 bases each). Sequencing was performed on unsorted PBMCs, taken 1.8 years after starting antiretroviral therapy. This clonotype originated in a young woman with HIV. CDR3 protein: CASSPGGSSYEQYF. CDR3 coding DNA: TGTGCCAGCTCACCAGGGGGTAGCTCCTACGAGCAGTACTTC.